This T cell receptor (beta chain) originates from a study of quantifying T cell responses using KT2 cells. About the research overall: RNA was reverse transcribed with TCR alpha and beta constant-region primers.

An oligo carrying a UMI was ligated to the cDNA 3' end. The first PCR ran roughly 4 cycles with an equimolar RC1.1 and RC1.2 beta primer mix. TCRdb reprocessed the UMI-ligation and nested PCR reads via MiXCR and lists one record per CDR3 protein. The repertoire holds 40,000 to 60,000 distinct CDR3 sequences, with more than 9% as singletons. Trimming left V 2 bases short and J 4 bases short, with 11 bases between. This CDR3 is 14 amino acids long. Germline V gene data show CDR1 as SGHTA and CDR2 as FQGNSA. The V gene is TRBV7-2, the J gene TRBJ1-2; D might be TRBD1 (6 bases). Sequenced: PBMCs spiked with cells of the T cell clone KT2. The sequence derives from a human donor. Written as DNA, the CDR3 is TGTGCCAGCAGCTTATTCAAGACAGGCTATGGCTACACCTTC. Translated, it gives CASSLFKTGYGYTF.